The 9 T cell receptor beta chains reported below all come from one sample, sequenced in a study of OX40 agonist ivuxolimab in advanced cancers. The method was immunoSEQ multiplex PCR; TCRdb's version includes in-frame clones alone and lacks a portion of them. The sample includes around 46,000 clones, about 90% of them seen just once. Sample: CD4+ or CD8+ T cells sorted from blood, taken in a trial of the OX40 agonist ivuxolimab. The receptors here all came from an adult with an advanced solid tumor such as melanoma, head and neck, liver or kidney cancer.

The chain links TRBV6-5 to TRBJ1-3; TRBD1 agrees at 7 bases. Germline V gene sequence: CDR1 MNHEY, CDR2 SVGAGI. V was clipped by 5 bases and J by 0 bases; unmatched bases: 4. The CDR3 covers 15 residues. CDR3 loop: CASSVRDSSGNTIYF. CDR3 sequence (DNA): TGTGCCAGCAGTGTCCGGGACAGCTCTGGAAACACCATATATTTT.

This sequence joins TRBV6-5 and TRBJ2-2, with TRBD1 as a possible D gene (6 bases). The CDR3 has 14 amino acids. The V gene's germline CDR1 is MNHEY and CDR2 SVGAGI. Deletions cut 6 bases from V and 3 bases from J, with 11 bases between. The CDR3 coding sequence is TGTGCCAGCAGCGGACAGTTATACACCGGGGAGCTGTTTTTT. This codes for CASSGQLYTGELFF.

The chain combines TRBV4-1 with TRBJ1-1, with TRBD1 matching over 8 bases. Germline V lookup: CDR1 MGHRA, CDR2 YSYEKL. The CDR3 contains 19 residues. J gave up 1 base and V 0 bases, and 13 bases lay outside the gene matches. The CDR3 DNA sequence: TGCGCCAGCAGCCAAGATCTTGGACAGGGAGGGAGGGGGAACACTGAAGCTTTCTTT. Its protein product is CASSQDLGQGGRGNTEAFF.

V usage is TRBV6-5 and J usage is TRBJ2-1, with 9 nucleotides matching TRBD1. The CDR3 loop spans 16 amino acids. Looked up from germline, CDR1 is MNHEY and CDR2 is SVGAGI. Losses at the gene ends were 2 bases for V and 9 bases for J; bases not matched to a gene: 11. The CDR3 DNA is TGTGCCAGCAGTTACACCCGGGGGACAGGGAATGGTGAGCAGTTCTTC. Translation: CASSYTRGTGNGEQFF.

Turning to this clone: Its ends do not fully match the called genes, so a read error is possible. The rearrangement uses TRBV7-7 and TRBJ2-7, with 7 positions matching TRBD1. The CDR3 totals 15 residues. Germline CDR1 and CDR2: SSHAT and FNYEAQ (reference sequence). This CDR3 is CASSLGSGGSYEQYF. Written as DNA, the CDR3 is TGTGCTAGCAGCTTAGGGTCAGGGGGCTCCTACGAGCAGTACTTC.

This clone occurred a few times. The rearrangement links TRBV6-5 to TRBJ2-7, with D uncertain. Between the trimmed V and J ends, which lost 0 bases and 2 bases, there was a span of 11 bases. This CDR3 comprises 15 residues. Germline V gene data show CDR1 as MNHEY and CDR2 as SVGAGI. The chain's CDR3 is CASSYSSTIPYEQYF. CDR3 DNA sequence: TGTGCCAGCAGTTACTCGAGCACGATCCCCTACGAGCAGTACTTC.

The rearrangement joins TRBV29-1 to TRBJ2-7; possibly TRBD1 for D (6 bases). Trimming cost V 4 bases and J 3 bases, with 13 bases left between them. The V gene's germline CDR1 is SQVTM and CDR2 ANQGSEA. The CDR3 runs to 13 residues. In DNA form, the CDR3 reads TGCAGCGTTGGAGATAACAGGGACTACGAGCAGTACTTC. Translation gives CSVGDNRDYEQYF.

V gene TRBV5-4 combines with J gene TRBJ1-2; 7 bases map to TRBD1. Germline trimming cut 5 bases from V and 3 bases from J; bases unmatched to any gene: 7. Germline V CDR1 and CDR2: SGHNT, YYREEE (reference sequence). The CDR3 has 14 residues. This chain's CDR3 is CASRVQGLYYGYTF. The CDR3 DNA is TGTGCCAGCAGAGTACAGGGGCTTTACTATGGCTACACCTTC.

The chain carries TRBV11-3 and TRBJ2-3; D is ambiguous. The CDR3 runs 13 residues. Trimming left V 3 bases short and J 2 bases short, with 6 bases between. Per the germline V gene, CDR1 is SGHNT and CDR2 is YENEEA. The CDR3 protein is CASSFPHTDTQYF. DNA for the CDR3: TGTGCCAGCAGCTTCCCCCACACAGATACGCAGTATTTT.